The T cell receptor beta chain under discussion was sequenced for a study of shared clonotypes between healthy human individuals. The CDR3 runs 16 residues. Trimming removed 0 bases at V and 0 bases at J, with 13 bases between. Germline CDR1 reads SGHRS; CDR2 reads YFSETQ. Sequencing was performed with immunoSEQ multiplex PCR; in TCRdb, only in-frame clones are kept and a portion is missing. Of about 820,000 clones in the sample, around 92% were seen once. CD45RO-negative CD8 cells positively selected for CCR7 made up the naive population, which excluded terminally differentiated effector memory CD45RA+ cells.

The chain joins TRBV5-1 to TRBJ2-7, with D perhaps matching TRBD1 or TRBD2 (5 bases each). The sequence was collected from a young man in good health. What was sequenced was naive CD8+ T cells sorted from blood. CDR3 nucleotides: TGCGCCAGCAGCTTGGTGGGCGAGAGGGGCTCCTACGAGCAGTACTTC. Its translation is CASSLVGERGSYEQYF.